These 4 T cell receptor beta chains share one sample of origin, sequenced in a study of CD8 T cells in ankylosing spondylitis. TCRdb processed the 5' RACE reads anew with MiXCR; each CDR3 protein has one entry. The sample includes 200,000 to 250,000 distinct CDR3 sequences, around 8% of them seen just once. The sequenced material came from blood, either unsorted or a sorted T cell fraction (not recorded which). These receptors were taken from a female donor with ankylosing spondylitis or in good health (not recorded which).

This clonotype was found many times. This rearrangement joins TRBV20-1 to TRBJ2-3; 8 bases line up with TRBD1. Germline values: CDR1 DFQATT, CDR2 SNEGSKA (reference sequence). V gave up 1 base and J gave up 5 bases; unmatched junction bases: 11. The CDR3 totals 16 residues. The CDR3 region is CSARVQGAGSGDTQYF. DNA for the CDR3: TGCAGTGCTAGAGTTCAGGGGGCGGGCTCAGGAGATACGCAGTATTTT.

This clonotype was detected many times. Germline and junction disagree at one end, which may indicate a read error. The CDR3 region is CRMRRVPSYEQYF. CDR3 nucleotide sequence: TGCCGGATGCGGCGGGTCCCCTCCTACGAGCAGTACTTC. V gene TRBV6-1 combines with J gene TRBJ2-7, with a possible D match to TRBD2 (5 bases). Germline CDR1 MNHNS, CDR2 SASEGT. The CDR3 extends over 13 amino acids.

This clonotype has at least ten counts. The chain has TRBV12-3 or TRBV12-4 and TRBJ2-1, with 11 nucleotides matching TRBD2. The trim removed 7 bases at V and 3 bases at J, leaving 5 bases unmatched. CDR3 length: 15 residues. CDR3: CASKQTSGSYNEQFF. For the CDR3, the DNA is TGTGCCAGCAAACAAACTAGCGGGAGCTACAATGAGCAGTTCTTC.

This clonotype was recorded many times. The rearrangement joins TRBV19 to TRBJ1-6; TRBD1 agrees at 8 bases. V was pared by 5 bases and J by 8 bases, with 11 bases of the junction left unmatched. CDR3 length: 16 residues. Germline values: CDR1 LNHDA, CDR2 SQIVND (reference sequence). CDR3 in DNA: TGTGCCAGTAGTCCGGCCCGGGGGACAGGAGATTCACCCCTCCACTTT. Residues: CASSPARGTGDSPLHF. Based on the CDR3 plus reference TRBV19 and TRBJ1-6, the full variable domain is DGGITQSPKYLFRKEGQNVTLSCEQNLNHDAMYWYRQDPGQGLRLIYYSQIVNDFQKGDIAEGYSVSREKKESFPLTVTSAQKNPTAFYLCASSPARGTGDSPLHFGNGTRLTVT.